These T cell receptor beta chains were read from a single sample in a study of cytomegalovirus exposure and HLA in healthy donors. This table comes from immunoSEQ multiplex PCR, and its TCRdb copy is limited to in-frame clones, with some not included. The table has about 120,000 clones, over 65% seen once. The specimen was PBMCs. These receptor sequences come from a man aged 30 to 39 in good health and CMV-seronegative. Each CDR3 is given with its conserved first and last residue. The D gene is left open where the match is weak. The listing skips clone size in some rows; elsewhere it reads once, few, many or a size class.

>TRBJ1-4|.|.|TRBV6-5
CASSYARPGEKLFF
TGTGCCAGCAGTTACGCACGGCCGGGAGAAAAACTGTTTTTT
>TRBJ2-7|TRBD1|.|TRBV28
CASSLGQGITVEQYF
TGTGCCAGCAGTTTGGGACAGGGAATAACGGTCGAGCAGTACTTC
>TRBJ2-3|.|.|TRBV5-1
CASSLSTDTQYF
TGCGCCAGCAGCCTTAGCACAGATACGCAGTATTTT
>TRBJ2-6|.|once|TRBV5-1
CASSPGHSGANVLTF
TGCGCCAGCAGCCCCGGTCACTCTGGGGCCAACGTCCTGACTTTC
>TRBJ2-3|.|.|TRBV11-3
CASSLYPPTVVGTDTQYF
TGTGCCAGCAGCTTATATCCCCCTACAGTGGTGGGCACAGATACGCAGTATTTT
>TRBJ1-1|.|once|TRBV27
CASKVYSGNTEAFF
TGTGCCAGCAAAGTTTATTCAGGGAACACTGAAGCTTTCTTT
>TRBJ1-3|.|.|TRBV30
CAWKDGASSGNTIYF
TGTGCCTGGAAAGATGGGGCCTCCTCTGGAAACACCATATATTTT
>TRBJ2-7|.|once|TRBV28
CASSENRPEYF
TGTGCCAGCAGTGAGAACAGACCGGAGTACTTC
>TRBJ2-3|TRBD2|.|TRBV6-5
CASSYSAAGGGDTQYF
TGTGCCAGCAGTTACTCAGCAGCGGGAGGTGGAGATACGCAGTATTTT
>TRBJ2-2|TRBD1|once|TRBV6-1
CASSVRPGQGAGELFF
TGTGCCAGCAGTGTTCGACCGGGACAGGGGGCCGGGGAGCTGTTTTTT
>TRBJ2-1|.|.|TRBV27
CASTFIRGQYNEQFF
TGTGCCAGCACCTTTATTCGAGGTCAGTACAATGAGCAGTTCTTC
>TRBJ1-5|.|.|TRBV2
CASSDEGRSSQPQHF
TGTGCCAGCAGTGATGAGGGCAGGAGCAGTCAGCCCCAGCATTTT
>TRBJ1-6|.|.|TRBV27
CASSLRGSYNSPLHF
TGTGCCAGCAGTTTGCGGGGATCCTATAATTCACCCCTCCACTTT
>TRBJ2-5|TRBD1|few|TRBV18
CASSPRQGQETQYF
TGTGCCAGCTCACCAAGACAGGGCCAAGAGACCCAGTACTTC
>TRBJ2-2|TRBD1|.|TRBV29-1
CSAYRTGVGGELFF
TGCAGCGCCTATCGGACAGGGGTAGGCGGGGAGCTGTTTTTT
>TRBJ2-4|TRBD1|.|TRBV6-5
CASSFLGQGDDIQYF
TGTGCCAGCAGTTTCCTCGGACAGGGCGATGACATTCAGTACTTC
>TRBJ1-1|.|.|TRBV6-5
CASIGTQGSEAFF
TGTGCCAGCATAGGCACACAGGGCTCTGAAGCTTTCTTT
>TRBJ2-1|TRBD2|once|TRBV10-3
CAISESISGGHSYNEQFF
TGTGCCATCAGTGAGTCGATAAGCGGGGGCCACTCCTACAATGAGCAGTTCTTC
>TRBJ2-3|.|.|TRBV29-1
CSSGSTDTQYF
TGCAGCTCCGGGAGCACAGATACGCAGTATTTT
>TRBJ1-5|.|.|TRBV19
CASSMDKMGNQPQHF
TGTGCCAGTAGTATGGACAAAATGGGCAATCAGCCCCAGCATTTT
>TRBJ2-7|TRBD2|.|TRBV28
CASSSTSWSSYEQYF
TGTGCCAGCAGTTCGACTAGCTGGAGCTCCTACGAGCAGTACTTC
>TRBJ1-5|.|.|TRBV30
CAWSEGLDNQPQHF
TGTGCCTGGAGTGAGGGGCTCGACAATCAGCCCCAGCATTTT
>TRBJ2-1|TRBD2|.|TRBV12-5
CASGSTSGGAREQFF
TGTGCTAGTGGTTCGACCAGCGGGGGGGCAAGGGAGCAGTTCTTC
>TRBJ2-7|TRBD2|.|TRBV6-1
CASSAGTSGRYEQYF
TGTGCCAGCAGTGCCGGGACTAGCGGGAGGTACGAGCAGTACTTC
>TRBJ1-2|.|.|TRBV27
CASSTADYGYTF
TGTGCCAGCAGTACAGCAGACTATGGCTACACCTTC
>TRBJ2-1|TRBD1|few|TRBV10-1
CASSQDRGGNEQFF
TGCGCCAGCAGTCAGGACAGGGGAGGGAATGAGCAGTTCTTC
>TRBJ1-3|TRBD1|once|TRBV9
CASSVRDRGELLNTIYF
TGTGCCAGCAGCGTGAGGGACAGGGGTGAGCTTTTGAACACCATATATTTT
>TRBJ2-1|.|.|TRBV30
CAWSAPGSSSNEQFF
TGTGCCTGGAGTGCCCCGGGGTCCAGTTCCAATGAGCAGTTCTTC
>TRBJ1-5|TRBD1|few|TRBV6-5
CASSLTGDQPQHF
TGTGCCAGCAGTTTGACAGGGGACCAGCCCCAGCATTTT
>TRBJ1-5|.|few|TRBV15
CATSPETQPQHF
TGTGCCACCAGCCCAGAAACTCAGCCCCAGCATTTT
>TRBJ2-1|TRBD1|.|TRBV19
CASTKPNRGNEQFF
TGTGCCAGTACCAAACCAAACAGGGGCAATGAGCAGTTCTTC
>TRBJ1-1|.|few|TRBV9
CASNQWGDTEAFF
TGTGCCAGCAACCAGTGGGGCGACACTGAAGCTTTCTTT
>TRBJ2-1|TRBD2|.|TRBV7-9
CASSVATGGRDEQFF
TGTGCCAGCAGCGTAGCCACGGGGGGGCGGGATGAGCAGTTCTTC
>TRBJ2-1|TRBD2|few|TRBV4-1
CASSQDSSGGAVVNEQFF
TGCGCCAGCAGCCAAGATAGCAGCGGGGGGGCGGTAGTGAATGAGCAGTTCTTC
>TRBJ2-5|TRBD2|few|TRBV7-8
CASTPSTSGGHSIQYF
TGTGCCAGCACCCCCTCGACTAGCGGGGGCCATAGTATCCAGTACTTC
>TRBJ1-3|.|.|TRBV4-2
CASSPRFVVTNSGNTIYF
TGTGCCAGCAGCCCGAGATTTGTCGTCACCAACTCTGGAAACACCATATATTTT
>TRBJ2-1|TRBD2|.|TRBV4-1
CASSQDEASGRAREQFF
TGCGCCAGCAGCCAAGATGAGGCTAGCGGGAGGGCCAGGGAGCAGTTCTTC
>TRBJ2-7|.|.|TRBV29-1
CSVGVGSGSYEQYF
TGCAGCGTTGGAGTTGGATCGGGATCCTACGAGCAGTACTTC
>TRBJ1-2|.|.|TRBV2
CASSLEISANYGYTF
TGTGCCAGCAGCCTAGAGATTTCAGCTAACTATGGCTACACCTTC
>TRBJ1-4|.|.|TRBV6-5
CASSYSSATNEKLFF
TGTGCCAGCAGTTACTCGAGTGCAACTAATGAAAAACTGTTTTTT
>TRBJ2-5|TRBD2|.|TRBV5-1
CASSLSLAGETQYF
TGCGCCAGCAGCTTGAGCCTAGCGGGAGAGACCCAGTACTTC
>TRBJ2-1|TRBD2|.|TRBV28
CASSPGTSFNEQFF
TGTGCCAGCAGCCCTGGGACTAGCTTCAATGAGCAGTTCTTC
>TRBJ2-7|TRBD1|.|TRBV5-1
CASSPQGWEQYF
TGCGCCAGCAGCCCACAGGGGTGGGAGCAGTACTTC
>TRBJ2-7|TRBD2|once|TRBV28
CASSLAGTSPGEQYF
TGTGCCAGCAGTTTAGCCGGGACTAGCCCCGGCGAGCAGTACTTC
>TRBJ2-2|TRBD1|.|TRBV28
CASSPGDRVRTGELFF
TGTGCCAGCAGTCCTGGGGACAGGGTGCGGACCGGGGAGCTGTTTTTT
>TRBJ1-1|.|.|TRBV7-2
CASSLARENTEAFF
TGTGCCAGCAGCTTAGCGAGAGAGAACACTGAAGCGTTCTTT
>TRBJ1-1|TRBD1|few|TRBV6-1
CASSSRDRAEAFF
TGTGCCAGCAGTTCCCGGGACAGGGCTGAAGCTTTCTTT
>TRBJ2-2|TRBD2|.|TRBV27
CASSPAGELTGELFF
TGTGCCAGCAGTCCGGCGGGGGAGCTCACCGGGGAGCTGTTTTTT
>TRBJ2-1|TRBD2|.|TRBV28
CASSLSSGTTTGEQFF
TGTGCCAGCAGTCTCAGTAGCGGGACCACAACGGGTGAGCAGTTCTTC
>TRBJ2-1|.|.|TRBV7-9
CASSLTTGHNEQFF
TGTGCCAGCAGCTTGACGACAGGCCACAATGAGCAGTTCTTC
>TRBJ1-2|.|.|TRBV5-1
CASSLQEGSYGYTF
TGCGCCAGCAGCCTGCAGGAAGGATCCTATGGCTACACCTTC
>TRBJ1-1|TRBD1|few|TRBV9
CASSPRTGGRSTEAFF
TGTGCCAGCAGCCCGCGGACAGGGGGTCGGAGCACTGAAGCTTTCTTT
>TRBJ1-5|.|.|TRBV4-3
CASSQDAGVDQPQHF
TGCGCCAGCAGCCAAGATGCGGGGGTGGATCAGCCCCAGCATTTT
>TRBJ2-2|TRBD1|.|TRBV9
CASSVTGTGNTGELFF
TGTGCCAGCAGCGTCACCGGGACAGGTAACACCGGGGAGCTGTTTTTT
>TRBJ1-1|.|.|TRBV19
CASSLGQLNTEAFF
TGTGCCAGTAGCCTCGGACAGCTGAACACTGAAGCTTTCTTT